This T cell receptor beta chain emerged from a study of blood T cells in healthy people across ages. Many counts were recorded for this clonotype. V lost 5 bases, J lost 2 bases, and 16 bases lay in between. The CDR3 covers 15 residues. Germline CDR1 SGHVS, CDR2 FNYEAQ. Primers used in a second PCR of roughly 6 to 12 cycles were a sample-barcoded 5' primer and a J-beta primer mix. One entry per CDR3 protein results from TCRdb running MiXCR on the 5' RACE reads. The profile shows hundreds of thousands of distinct CDR3 sequences, roughly 32% of them singletons. Specimen: blood. The clonotype was recovered from a woman aged 80 or over in good health. V and J are TRBV7-6 and TRBJ2-7; D possibly matches TRBD1 or TRBD2 (8 bases each). DNA of the CDR3: TGTGCCAGCAGCCTCGACAGGGGACTAGCCTACGAGCAGTACTTC. Protein product: CASSLDRGLAYEQYF.